A selection of T cell receptor beta chains follows, all from one sample in a study of blood T cells in healthy people across ages. TCRdb re-called the 5' RACE reads through MiXCR, storing one row per CDR3 protein. In the table there are more than 900,000 distinct CDR3 sequences, almost 30% of which are singletons. The same sample was also used in a study of T cells of mothers and their children.

The sample was blood. Every receptor here comes from a woman aged 40 to 50 in good health. CDR3s include the opening cysteine and the closing phenylalanine or tryptophan. The D gene is left open where the match is weak. Expanded clones get a size class; other rows say once, few or many, or leave the size out.

j_call clone_size d_call v_call cdr3_aa cdr3_nt
TRBJ2-1 few . TRBV29-1 CSVEGIRSYNEQFF TGCAGCGTTGAGGGAATCCGCTCCTACAATGAGCAGTTCTTC
TRBJ2-4 . TRBD2 TRBV28 CASSLAGGAAKNIRYF TGTGCCAGCAGTTTGGCGGGGGGGGCGGCCAAAAACATTCGGTACTTC
TRBJ2-5 many . TRBV6-2/TRBV6-3 CASSYGPDGETQYF TGTGCCAGCAGTTACGGGCCCGACGGTGAGACCCAGTACTTC
TRBJ1-2 . . TRBV27 CASRLMGDYGYTF TGTGCCAGCAGACTAATGGGGGACTATGGCTACACCTTC
TRBJ2-1 few . TRBV28 CASTQTTSAGIGYEQFF TGTGCCAGCACCCAGACGACCTCCGCGGGGATAGGCTATGAGCAGTTCTTC
TRBJ2-7 many . TRBV4-1 CASSRTPSYEQYF TGCGCCAGCAGCCGGACACCCTCCTACGAGCAGTACTTC
TRBJ2-7 few . TRBV10-3 CAISESKVDEQYF TGTGCCATCAGTGAGTCAAAGGTCGACGAGCAGTACTTC
TRBJ2-1 . . TRBV3-1 CASSQEGGKDEQFF TGTGCCAGCAGCCAAGAAGGGGGAAAGGACGAGCAGTTCTTC
TRBJ2-7 few . TRBV7-9 CASSHLPGRPSYEQYF TGTGCCAGCAGCCATCTACCGGGACGGCCGTCCTACGAGCAGTACTTC
TRBJ1-4 few . TRBV7-6 CASSPNRGSNEKLFF TGTGCCAGCAGCCCTAATCGGGGCAGTAATGAAAAACTGTTTTTT
TRBJ2-4 . TRBD1 TRBV4-1 CASRDREENIQYF TGCGCCAGCCGGGACAGGGAGGAAAACATTCAGTACTTC
TRBJ2-1 few . TRBV29-1 CSVERGAPYNEQFF TGCAGCGTTGAGCGGGGTGCCCCCTACAATGAGCAGTTCTTC
TRBJ1-1 . . TRBV7-9 CASGPKRQMNTEAFF TGTGCCAGCGGGCCCAAGAGGCAGATGAACACTGAAGCTTTCTTT
TRBJ2-3 . TRBD2 TRBV3-1 CASSRTRLAKTDTQYF TGTGCCAGCAGCCGAACCCGACTAGCGAAGACAGATACGCAGTATTTT
TRBJ1-5 many TRBD1 TRBV20-1 CSARGGQGRLQPQHF TGCAGTGCTAGAGGGGGACAGGGAAGGCTTCAGCCCCAGCATTTT
TRBJ2-2 . . TRBV24-1 CATSERGTGELFF TGTGCCACCAGTGAACGGGGGACCGGGGAGCTGTTTTTT
TRBJ2-7 many . TRBV12-3/TRBV12-4 CASSSSVEGRSYEQYF TGTGCCAGCAGTTCGTCGGTTGAAGGGCGCTCCTACGAGCAGTACTTC
TRBJ2-7 . TRBD1 TRBV7-9 CASSPGQVPSSYEQYF TGTGCCAGCAGCCCAGGACAGGTTCCCTCCTCCTACGAGCAGTACTTC
TRBJ2-1 . . TRBV6-5 CASSATYSPNNEQFF TGTGCCAGCAGTGCCACTTATTCCCCAAACAATGAGCAGTTCTTC
TRBJ2-3 . TRBD1 TRBV20-1 CSAPEDRDRTDTQYF TGCAGTGCTCCTGAGGACAGGGACCGGACAGATACGCAGTATTTT
TRBJ1-1 . . TRBV29-1 CSVHTPRGLGAFF TGCAGCGTCCACACACCTCGGGGGCTGGGAGCTTTCTTT
TRBJ1-1 few TRBD1 TRBV12-3/TRBV12-4 CASSRDREFVKAEAFF TGTGCCAGCAGCAGGGACAGGGAATTTGTGAAGGCTGAAGCTTTCTTT
TRBJ2-7 few . TRBV28 CASVSYSYEQYF TGTGCCAGCGTTAGCTACTCCTACGAGCAGTACTTC
TRBJ2-1 many . TRBV5-8 CASSFRGIGYNEQFF TGTGCCAGCAGCTTTCGAGGAATAGGCTACAATGAGCAGTTCTTC
TRBJ1-2 many TRBD1 TRBV20-1 CSAAGTGTASYGYTF TGCAGTGCTGCCGGGACAGGGACGGCGAGCTATGGCTACACCTTC
TRBJ2-3 many TRBD2 TRBV6-5 CASRLAGGTDTQYF TGCGCCAGCAGGCTAGCGGGGGGAACAGATACGCAGTATTTT
TRBJ2-1 few . TRBV7-2 CASSHRTGISYNEQFF TGTGCCAGCAGCCACCGGACGGGAATCTCCTACAATGAGCAGTTCTTC
TRBJ1-1 . . TRBV7-2 CASSHNSSPTEAFF TGTGCCAGCAGCCACAACTCAAGCCCCACTGAAGCTTTCTTT
TRBJ1-2 few TRBD1 TRBV10-3 CAISESGGQILTYGYTF TGTGCCATCAGTGAGTCCGGGGGACAGATCCTTACCTATGGCTACACCTTC
TRBJ1-2 many . TRBV12-3/TRBV12-4 CASSTGDVRGYTF TGTGCCAGCAGCACGGGGGACGTCCGTGGCTACACCTTC
TRBJ2-3 few . TRBV3-1 CASSQDQWGAQQYF TGTGCCAGCAGCCAAGACCAATGGGGTGCACAGCAGTATTTT
TRBJ2-1 . . TRBV12-3/TRBV12-4 CASSLAPQGREQFF TGTGCCAGCAGTTTAGCGCCTCAGGGGCGGGAGCAGTTCTTC
TRBJ2-7 . TRBD1 TRBV28 CASSLPGDSDREQYF TGTGCCAGCAGTCTCCCCGGGGACAGTGACCGGGAGCAGTACTTC
TRBJ1-1 . . TRBV7-2 CASSLAGYGRSFPGNTEAFF TGTGCCAGCAGCTTAGCTGGGTATGGGCGAAGCTTCCCGGGGAACACTGAAGCTTTCTTT
TRBJ1-4 . . TRBV7-9 CASSWERGDERLFF TGTGCCAGCAGCTGGGAGAGGGGAGACGAAAGACTGTTTTTT
TRBJ1-2 . TRBD1 TRBV20-1 CSALRRQGGHGYTF TGCAGTGCCCTCCGCAGACAGGGCGGACATGGCTACACCTTC
TRBJ2-1 . TRBD1 TRBV5-1 CASSLADRTYNEQFF TGCGCCAGCAGCTTAGCGGACAGGACCTACAATGAGCAGTTCTTC
TRBJ1-5 few TRBD1 TRBV5-5 CASSLDRGWNQPQHF TGTGCCAGCAGCTTGGACAGGGGATGGAATCAGCCCCAGCATTTT